The clone carrying this TCR beta chain occurred a few times. What it binds is unknown. This sample stems from a study of T-cell memory formation after mild COVID-19. Study context: TCR clustering was largely donor specific.

5'RACE primed from the constant segment yielded TCR alpha and TCR beta cDNA libraries bearing sample barcodes and UMIs. TCRdb ran MiXCR on the 5' RACE reads and lists one entry per CDR3 protein. The table has about 130,000 distinct CDR3 sequences, 15% to 20% seen once. The CDR3 has 13 residues. In germline, CDR1 is SQVTM, CDR2 ANQGSEA. The V gene end was trimmed by 5 bases and the J gene end by 5 bases; junction bases not matched to a gene: 5. Regarding the study as a whole: Contracting CD8+ clones were enriched in EMRA, CD4+ mainly in CM and EM. Some clones that responded were present in memory (sampled pre-infection), which suggests cross-reactive memory joined.

This clonotype originated in an adult woman who had mild COVID-19 (a few samples of this study predate the infection). Cell type and time point are not known. The genes are TRBV29-1 and TRBJ1-1; 10 bases align to TRBD1. Sequencing used PBMCs or a T cell subset sorted from them (not recorded which). CDR3 region: CSVPDRGRTEAFF. Here the CDR3 DNA reads TGCAGCGTTCCGGACAGGGGGAGGACTGAAGCTTTCTTT.